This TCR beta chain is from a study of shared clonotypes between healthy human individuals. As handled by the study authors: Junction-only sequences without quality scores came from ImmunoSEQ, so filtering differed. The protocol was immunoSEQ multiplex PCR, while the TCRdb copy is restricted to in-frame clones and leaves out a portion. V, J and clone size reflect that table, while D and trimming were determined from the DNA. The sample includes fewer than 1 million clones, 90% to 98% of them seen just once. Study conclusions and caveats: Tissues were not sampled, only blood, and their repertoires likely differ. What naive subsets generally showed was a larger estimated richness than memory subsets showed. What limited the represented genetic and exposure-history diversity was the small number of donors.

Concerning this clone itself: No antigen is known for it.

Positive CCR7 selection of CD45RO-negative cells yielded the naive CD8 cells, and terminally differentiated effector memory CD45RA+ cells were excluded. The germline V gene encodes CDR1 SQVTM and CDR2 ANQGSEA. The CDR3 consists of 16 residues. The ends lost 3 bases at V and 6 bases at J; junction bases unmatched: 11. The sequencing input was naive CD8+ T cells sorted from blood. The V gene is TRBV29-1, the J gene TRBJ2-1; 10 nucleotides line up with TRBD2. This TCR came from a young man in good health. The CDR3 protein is CSVDWLAGVLTNEQFF. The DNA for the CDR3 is TGCAGCGTTGATTGGCTAGCGGGAGTTCTAACCAATGAGCAGTTCTTC.